The T cell receptor beta chain described here comes from a study of control samples from healthy donors and cancer patients. Germline CDR1 is SEHNR and CDR2 is FQNEAQ (reference sequence). V was cut by 2 bases and J by 1 base, with 11 bases left in between. CDR3 size: 15 residues. Sequencing used immunoSEQ multiplex PCR; TCRdb keeps in-frame clones, though not all of them. The repertoire holds around 100,000 clones, with more than 85% as singletons. The chain carries TRBV7-9 and TRBJ2-5; TRBD2 is a possible D gene (7 bases). The TCR was taken from a woman aged 45-65 years in good health. Sequenced sample: blood. The CDR3 here is CASSLSGGLQETQYF. CDR3 in DNA: TGTGCCAGCAGCTTATCGGGGGGCCTCCAAGAGACCCAGTACTTC.